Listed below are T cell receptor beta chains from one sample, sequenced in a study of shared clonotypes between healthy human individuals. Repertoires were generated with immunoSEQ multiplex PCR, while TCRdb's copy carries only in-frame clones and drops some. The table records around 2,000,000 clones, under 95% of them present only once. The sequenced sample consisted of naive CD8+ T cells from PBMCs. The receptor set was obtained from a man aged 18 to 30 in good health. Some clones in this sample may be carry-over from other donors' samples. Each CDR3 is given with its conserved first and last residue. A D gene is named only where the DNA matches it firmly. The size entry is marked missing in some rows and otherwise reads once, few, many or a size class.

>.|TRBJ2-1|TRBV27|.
TGTGCCAGCAGTTACCGGGCCCCAGGGTCCTACAATGAGCAGTTCTTC
CASSYRAPGSYNEQFF
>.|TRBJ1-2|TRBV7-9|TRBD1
TGTGCCAGCAGCGGGGGGACAGCTCGAGGCTACACCTTC
CASSGGTARGYTF
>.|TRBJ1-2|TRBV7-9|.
TGTGCCAGCAGCTTAGCGCTGGCGAACTATGGCTACACCTTC
CASSLALANYGYTF
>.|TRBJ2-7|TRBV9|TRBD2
TGTGCCAGCAGCGTCGCGGGAGGGCCCCACGAGCAGTACTTC
CASSVAGGPHEQYF
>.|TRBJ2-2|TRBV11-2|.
TGTGCCAGCAGCTTAGGGGCAGGGAACACCGGGGAGCTGTTTTTT
CASSLGAGNTGELFF
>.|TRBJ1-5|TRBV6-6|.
TGTGCCAGCAGTTACTCGAATGGGCAGCCCCAGCATTTT
CASSYSNGQPQHF
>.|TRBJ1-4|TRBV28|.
TGTGCCAGCAGTTATAGGGTACGCCCAACTAATGAAAAACTGTTTTTT
CASSYRVRPTNEKLFF
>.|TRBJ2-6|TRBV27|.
TGTGCCAGCAGTTTCGCTGGGGCCAACGTCCTGACTTTC
CASSFAGANVLTF
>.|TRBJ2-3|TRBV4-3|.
TGCGCCAGCAGCCAAGATTACCACAGCACAGATACGCAGTATTTT
CASSQDYHSTDTQYF
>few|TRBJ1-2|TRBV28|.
TGTGCCACCAACCCCGGCGCGTTATCTAACTATGGCTACACCTTC
CATNPGALSNYGYTF
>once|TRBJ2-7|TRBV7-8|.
TGTGCCAGCAGCAAAAACAACTACGAGCAGTACTTC
CASSKNNYEQYF
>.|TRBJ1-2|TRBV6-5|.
TGTGCCAGCAGTTTAGACAGGAATGGAGGCTACACCTTC
CASSLDRNGGYTF
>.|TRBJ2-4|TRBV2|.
TGTGCCAGCAGCGATAAACCATGGGTGGCCAAAAACATTCAGTACTTC
CASSDKPWVAKNIQYF
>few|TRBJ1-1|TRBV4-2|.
TGTGCCAGCAGCCAAGATGAAGGGATTGAAGCTTTCTTT
CASSQDEGIEAFF
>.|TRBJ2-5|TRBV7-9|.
TGTGCCAGCAGCTTAGTTTTGAGATGGTCTGGAGAGACCCAGTACTTC
CASSLVLRWSGETQYF
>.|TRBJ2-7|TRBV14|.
TGTGCCAGCAGCCAAGGTTTGAGGGACGTAGGGAGGAGGCCCTACGAGCAGTACTTC
CASSQGLRDVGRRPYEQYF
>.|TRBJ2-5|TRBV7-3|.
TGTGCCAGCAGCCTAACCGGCGGAAAAGAGACCCAGTACTTC
CASSLTGGKETQYF
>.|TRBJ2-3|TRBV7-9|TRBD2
TGTGCCAGCAGCTCTTTCCTCGGACTAGCGGGCACAGATACGCAGTATTTT
CASSSFLGLAGTDTQYF
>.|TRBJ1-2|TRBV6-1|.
TGTGCCAGCAGTGAACGTTCCGGGGCCCATAACTATGGCTACACCTTC
CASSERSGAHNYGYTF
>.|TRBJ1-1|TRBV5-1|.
TGCGCCAGCAGCCCCGGCCCAAACACTGAAGCTTTCTTT
CASSPGPNTEAFF
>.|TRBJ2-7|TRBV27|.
TGTGCCAGCAGTTACTCAGGGGTCGAGTACGAGCAGTACTTC
CASSYSGVEYEQYF
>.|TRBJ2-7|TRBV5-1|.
TGCGCCAGCAGCTTGGAGCGGCTAACTGACGAGCAGTACTTC
CASSLERLTDEQYF
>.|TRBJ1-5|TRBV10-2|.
TGCGCCAGCAGTGCCGGAAATAGCAATCAGCCCCAGCATTTT
CASSAGNSNQPQHF
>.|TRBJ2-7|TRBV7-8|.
TGTGCCAGCAGCTCATCGGGCGGCGACGAGCAGTACTTC
CASSSSGGDEQYF
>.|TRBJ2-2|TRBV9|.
TGTGCCAGCAGCGTATCGGCAGGGACCGGGGAGCTGTTTTTT
CASSVSAGTGELFF
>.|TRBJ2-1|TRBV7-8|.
TGTGCCAGCAGCTTAGTCTTCAGGGACAATGAGCAGTTCTTC
CASSLVFRDNEQFF
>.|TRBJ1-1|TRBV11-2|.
TGTGCCAGCAGCCCCCAGCGGGGGAGGAGGGCTGAAGCTTTCTTT
CASSPQRGRRAEAFF
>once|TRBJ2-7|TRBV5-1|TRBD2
TGCGCCAGCAGCTTCCGGGAGGGTTCCTACGAGCAGTACTTC
CASSFREGSYEQYF
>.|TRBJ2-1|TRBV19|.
TGTGCCAGTAGTCCCTGGGACGCGAGCTCCTACAATGAGCAGTTCTTC
CASSPWDASSYNEQFF
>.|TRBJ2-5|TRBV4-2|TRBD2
TGTGCCAGCAGCCAAGGTGAAGGACTAGCGGGAGTTAAGGAGACCCAGTACTTC
CASSQGEGLAGVKETQYF
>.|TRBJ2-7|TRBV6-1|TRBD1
TGTGCCAGCAGTATCGGACAGGGTTCCTACGAGCAGTACTTC
CASSIGQGSYEQYF
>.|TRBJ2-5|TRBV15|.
TGTGCCACCAGCAGAGATCGGCCGGAGTACCAAGAGACCCAGTACTTC
CATSRDRPEYQETQYF
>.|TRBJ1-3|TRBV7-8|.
TGTGCCAGCAGCCCGACGACTCCTCTAAGGGGAAACACCATATATTTT
CASSPTTPLRGNTIYF
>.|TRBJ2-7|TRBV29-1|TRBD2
TGCAGCGTTGAAGATTGGGCTAGCGGCACCTACGAGCAGTACTTC
CSVEDWASGTYEQYF
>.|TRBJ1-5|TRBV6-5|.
TGTGCCAGCAGTTACCTTTTAGCAAGCAATCAGCCCCAGCATTTT
CASSYLLASNQPQHF
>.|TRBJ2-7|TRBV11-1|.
TGTGCCAGCAGCCCGGGGACTGGCTACGAGCAGTACTTC
CASSPGTGYEQYF
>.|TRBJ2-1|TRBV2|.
TGTGCCAGCAGTGACCTGACCGGGTACAATGAGCAGTTCTTC
CASSDLTGYNEQFF
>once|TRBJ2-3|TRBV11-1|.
TGTGCCAGCAGCTTAACGGTTGAGGGGACAGATACGCAGTATTTT
CASSLTVEGTDTQYF
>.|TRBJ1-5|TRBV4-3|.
TGCGCCAGCAGCCAAGGAACATTTGAAAGCAATCAGCCCCAGCATTTT
CASSQGTFESNQPQHF
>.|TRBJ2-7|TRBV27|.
TGTGCCAGCTCCCCCCAGAGGGGGAGCCACGAGCAGTACTTC
CASSPQRGSHEQYF
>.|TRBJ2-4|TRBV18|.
TGTGCCAGCTCACGCTCCTCAACTCGGTCGGACATTCAGTACTTC
CASSRSSTRSDIQYF
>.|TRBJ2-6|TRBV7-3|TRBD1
TGTGCCAGCAGCCACCGACAGGGATCCCGCTCTGGGGCCAACGTCCTGACTTTC
CASSHRQGSRSGANVLTF
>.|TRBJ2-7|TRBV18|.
TGTGCCAGCTCACAGGTTAGCGACAGCGGATACGAGCAGTACTTC
CASSQVSDSGYEQYF